This note documents a single TCR beta chain sequence. Its antigen has not been determined. Qualities for individual bases were not recorded, and no much larger clone is one base off. Collaborating institutions collected whole blood in K2EDTA tubes following their own protocols. For TCRbeta analysis, collaborators shipped samples in one of three forms: frozen whole blood, isolated PBMCs, or DNA extracted from either of those sample types. The data are from a study of blood T cell repertoires in COVID-19 (TCRdb year 2020). With respect to the entire study: Samples from collaborators originated in the United States, Italy and Spain and spanned both the acute and convalescent phases of COVID-19. Deeply sampled blood TCRbeta repertoires from subjects exposed to, actively infected with, or recovered from COVID-19 were included in the dataset. The repertoires were released in a freely available public database meant as a resource for research on the immune response to SARS-CoV-2. Samples came from the ongoing ImmuneRACE study (first 160 participants) plus 1,254 subjects from 6 global collaborators. Where available, HLA class I and class II types were obtained from metadata supplied by the sample provider rather than from assay-based typing. The material from the prospective study consisted of cDNA or gDNA derived from T cells, B-cell-depleted T cells, or PBMCs. Sample metadata almost always included a de-identified subject ID, COVID-19 status, age in years and sex. The paper's findings and limits, for the study overall: The quantity of clinical and demographic metadata differed by source and by participant and was supplied without curation.

TCRbeta CDR3 regions were amplified from genomic DNA by means of the immunoSEQ Assay, a bias-controlled multiplex PCR. The study's processing was this. The number of nucleated cells in each sample was estimated by amplification of reference gene primers within the assay. Sequence reads were collapsed and filtered to measure the absolute abundance of every unique TCRbeta CDR3 rearrangement. For each sample, productive Simpson clonality was calculated as the square root of Simpson's diversity index over productive rearrangements. The table was pulled from immuneACCESS by TCRdb, which kept in-frame rearrangements only. Such tables lose some clones; where checked, under half of the loss comes from unresolved V genes, and the rest has no known cause. From that table come the V and J calls and clone size; the DNA was used to work out D and trimming. This sample comprises 140,000 to 150,000 clones, around four fifths of them detected only once. The ten largest make up approximately 2.7% of the sample.

The germline V gene (reference sequence) specifies SEHNR as CDR1 and FQNEAQ as CDR2. V lost 0 bases and J lost 4 bases, and the count of bases not matched to a germline gene is 1. The CDR3 starts with the cysteine, ends with the phenylalanine, and has 14 residues. Solely the CDR3 DNA is kept, with 42 bases framed from the first base. The clonotype originates from a woman in her thirties or forties with active or convalescent COVID-19. The chain joins TRBV7-9 to TRBJ1-1, with TRBD1 identical over 8 junction bases. The sequenced sample consisted of peripheral blood. The CDR3 protein is CASSLARGLTEAFF. DNA sequence: TGTGCCAGCAGCTTAGCCAGGGGGCTCACTGAAGCTTTCTTT.